This T cell receptor (beta chain) was found in a study of shared clonotypes between healthy human individuals. The CDR3 runs to 15 residues. Germline CDR1 and CDR2: MDHEN and SYDVKM. V trimming: 5 bases; J trimming: 7 bases; junction bases outside the gene matches: 9. Genomic DNA of each subset was evenly split across several immunoSEQ plates. Only in-frame clones appear in the TCRdb table, and some are missing; sequencing was by immunoSEQ multiplex PCR. This sample carries roughly 2,500,000 clones, over 85% of them seen once, and the ten largest clones take approximately 0.36%. Splitting the CD4+ cells yielded a CD45RA+ naive subset and a CD45RA-negative memory subset.

V and J are TRBV28 and TRBJ1-2, with 11 bases that match TRBD1. Sequences were obtained from naive CD4+ T cells from PBMCs. Specified subset: CD45RA+ positively selected. The clonotype was recovered from a man aged 18 to 30 in good health. Some clones in this sample may be carry-over from other donors' samples. CDR3 residues: CASSQDRGRGGGYTF. The CDR3 DNA reads TGTGCCAGCAGTCAGGACAGGGGGCGCGGGGGTGGCTACACCTTC.